The sequence of this T cell receptor (beta chain) was determined in a study of blood T cell repertoires in COVID-19. At the level of the study: Acute-phase and convalescent COVID-19 samples originated in the United States, Italy and Spain.

The CDR3 sequence is 14 residues long. Trimming at V came to 3 bases and at J to 6 bases, leaving 1 base not matched to a gene. Germline CDR1 SGHNT, CDR2 YYREEE (reference sequence). TCRdb's table, derived via immunoSEQ multiplex PCR, lists solely in-frame clones and lacks some. The sample lists approximately 30,000 clones; 80% to 90% were seen once. Sequences were obtained from peripheral blood. J is TRBJ1-6 and V is TRBV5-4, with 9 bases that match TRBD1. This TCR came from a woman older than 75 with active or convalescent COVID-19. CDR3 residues: CASSSQGANSPLHF. The CDR3 bases are TGTGCCAGCAGCTCACAGGGGGCTAATTCACCCCTCCACTTT. Looking up the rest from reference TRBV5-4 and TRBJ1-6 gives the full variable domain: ETGVTQSPTHLIKTRGQQVTLRCSSQSGHNTVSWYQQALGQGPQFIFQYYREEENGRGNFPPRFSGLQFPNYSSELNVNALELDDSALYLCASSSQGANSPLHFGNGTRLTVT.